One and the same sample provided the 31 T cell receptor beta chains below, sequenced in a study of CD8 T cells in Susac syndrome. Random hexamers primed reverse transcription of about 0.45 to 1 ug RNA. Via MiXCR, TCRdb re-called the immunoSEQ multiplex PCR reads, giving one row per CDR3 protein. The table shows about 130,000 distinct CDR3 sequences, with about 94% occurring only once. Material for sequencing was CD4+ T cells from PBMCs. All receptors come from a human donor in good health.

The CDR3 DNA is TGTGCCAGCAGCGTAGCGGGAGATAACAATGAGCAGTTCTTC. Translation: CASSVAGDNNEQFF. The rearrangement links TRBV9 to TRBJ2-1, with a weak D call TRBD2 (6 bases). V gave up 0 bases and J gave up 5 bases, with 9 bases separating them. This CDR3 region has 14 residues. Per germline, CDR1 SGDLS and CDR2 YYNGEE.

V and J are TRBV9 and TRBJ2-2; perhaps D is TRBD1 or TRBD2 (6 bases each). The CDR3 runs to 16 residues. V lost 0 bases to trimming and J lost 1 base, with 10 bases between them. Looked up from germline, CDR1 is SGDLS and CDR2 is YYNGEE. CDR3 sequence (DNA): TGTGCCAGCAGCGTAGGGGCGGGACAGAACACCGGGGAGCTGTTTTTT. Translated, it gives CASSVGAGQNTGELFF. Looking up the rest from reference TRBV9 and TRBJ2-2 gives the full variable domain: DSGVTQTPKHLITATGQRVTLRCSPRSGDLSVYWYQQSLDQGLQFLIQYYNGEERAKGNILERFSAQQFPDLHSELNLSSLELGDSALYFCASSVGAGQNTGELFFGEGSRLTVL.

The chain uses TRBV6-1 and TRBJ2-7, with 10 bases lining up with TRBD2. CDR1 and CDR2 from the germline V gene are MNHNS and SASEGT. The V segment lost 7 bases and the J segment 3 bases; nucleotides outside the gene matches: 3. The CDR3 has 13 residues. The CDR3 loop reads CASKPSGSYEQYF. The CDR3, as DNA: TGTGCCAGCAAACCTAGCGGGAGCTACGAGCAGTACTTC.

The V call is TRBV18, the J call TRBJ1-1; TRBD1 agrees at 7 bases. This CDR3 is 16 amino acids long. The germline gives CDR1 KGHSH, CDR2 LQKENI. The J segment lost 2 bases and the V segment lost 3 bases, leaving 9 bases of the junction unmatched. The CDR3 is CASSPNAGTANTEAFF. The CDR3 coding sequence is TGTGCCAGCTCACCGAACGCCGGGACAGCAAACACTGAAGCTTTCTTT.

The rearrangement joins TRBV24-1 to TRBJ2-2, with 7 bases that match TRBD1. The CDR3 has 15 amino acids. V was clipped by 5 bases and J by 5 bases; unmatched bases: 7. Germline values: CDR1 KGHDR, CDR2 SFDVKD. CDR3 amino acids: CATSATGIGTGELFF. The CDR3 nucleotides are TGTGCCACCAGTGCGACAGGGATCGGAACCGGGGAGCTGTTTTTT.

The chain recombines TRBV12-3 or TRBV12-4 with TRBJ2-2, with TRBD2 identical over 11 bases. Trimming removed 6 bases from V and 7 bases from J; junction bases left unmatched: 7. CDR3 length equals 15 residues. The CDR3 sequence: CASRRTSGSGGELFF. CDR3 nucleotide sequence: TGTGCCAGCAGGCGGACTAGCGGGTCCGGCGGGGAGCTGTTTTTT.

The V gene is TRBV7-2, the J gene TRBJ2-7; 8 positions agree with TRBD1. Germline CDR1 SGHTA, CDR2 FQGNSA. The trim removed 1 base at V and 2 bases at J, leaving 10 bases unmatched. This CDR3 is built from 17 residues. The CDR3 reads CASSLVRAGGDAYEQYF. Here the CDR3 DNA reads TGTGCCAGCAGCTTAGTAAGGGCAGGGGGCGACGCCTACGAGCAGTACTTC.

The genes are TRBV5-1 and TRBJ1-1; no firm D call. The CDR3 covers 14 residues. V was trimmed by 3 bases and J by 0 bases, leaving 9 bases between them. Germline V gene data show CDR1 as SGHRS and CDR2 as YFSETQ. The CDR3 DNA follows: TGCGCCAGCAGCTGGGGTTATGTGAACACTGAAGCTTTCTTT. This gives the protein CASSWGYVNTEAFF. Full variable domain (missing parts from reference TRBV5-1 and TRBJ1-1): KAGVTQTPRYLIKTRGQQVTLSCSPISGHRSVSWYQQTPGQGLQFLFEYFSETQRNKGNFPGRFSGRQFSNSRSEMNVSTLELGDSALYLCASSWGYVNTEAFFGQGTRLTVV.

The rearrangement uses TRBV20-1 and TRBJ2-3; 9 bases map to TRBD2. V lost 7 bases to trimming and J lost 6 bases; unmatched junction nucleotides: 11. The CDR3 runs 14 residues. Germline CDR1 is DFQATT and CDR2 is SNEGSKA (reference sequence). CDR3 coding DNA: TGCAGTGTGGGGACTAGCCTTACCGGGGATACGCAGTATTTT. Protein product: CSVGTSLTGDTQYF.

The V call is TRBV6-2 or TRBV6-3, the J call TRBJ1-5, with 7 positions matching TRBD1. After removal of 0 bases from V and 1 base from J, the junction contained 3 bases not matched to a gene. In germline, CDR1 is MNHEY, CDR2 SVGEGT. This CDR3 spans 16 amino acids. The CDR3 is CASSYSGRGSNQPQHF. The CDR3 DNA reads as TGTGCCAGCAGTTACTCTGGCAGGGGGAGCAATCAGCCCCAGCATTTT.

This chain uses TRBV20-1 with TRBJ2-2; 12 bases map to TRBD2. CDR1 is DFQATT, CDR2 SNEGSKA, per germline (reference sequence). The V gene end was trimmed by 2 bases and the J gene end by 6 bases; junction bases not matched to a gene: 4. The CDR3 is made up of 15 amino acids. The CDR3 coding sequence is TGCAGTGCTAGATCTAGCGGGAGGGCAGCCGGGGAGCTGTTTTTT. This gives the protein CSARSSGRAAGELFF.

The chain couples TRBV5-1 to TRBJ2-5; the match to TRBD2 covers 12 bases. The V and J ends lost 2 bases and 3 bases, in that order; junction bases with no gene match: 5. The CDR3 spans 16 residues. Looked up from germline, CDR1 is SGHRS and CDR2 is YFSETQ. The CDR3 region has the DNA TGCGCCAGCAGCTTCGGACTAGCGGGAAGCGAAGAGACCCAGTACTTC. The encoded protein is CASSFGLAGSEETQYF.

V is TRBV5-1 and J is TRBJ2-4; D remains unclear. CDR3 size: 13 residues. With 2 bases removed from V and 9 bases from J, the gap between germline ends came to 12 bases. Germline V gene sequence: CDR1 SGHRS, CDR2 YFSETQ. The CDR3 nucleotides are TGCGCCAGCAGCTTAGGCGGCGGAAGCATTCAGTACTTC. Protein sequence: CASSLGGGSIQYF. Complete variable domain (other parts from reference TRBV5-1 and TRBJ2-4): KAGVTQTPRYLIKTRGQQVTLSCSPISGHRSVSWYQQTPGQGLQFLFEYFSETQRNKGNFPGRFSGRQFSNSRSEMNVSTLELGDSALYLCASSLGGGSIQYFGAGTRLSVL.

The V gene is TRBV2, the J gene TRBJ2-3, with D perhaps being TRBD1 or TRBD2 (6 bases each). Trimming cost V 7 bases and J 4 bases, with 21 bases left between them. The CDR3 runs 16 residues. Germline V CDR1 and CDR2: SNHLY, FYNNEI. CDR3 DNA: TGTGCCAGCACTGGACTAACAGGGTTTTTGGCAGATACGCAGTATTTT. It translates to CASTGLTGFLADTQYF.

This chain connects TRBV19 to TRBJ1-1; D unclear. Trimming cost V 4 bases and J 4 bases, with 13 bases left between them. The CDR3 totals 14 residues. CDR1 LNHDA and CDR2 SQIVND come from the germline V gene (reference sequence). The CDR3 DNA sequence: TGTGCCAGTAGTACGGACCGGATGGGCACTGAAGCTTTCTTT. It specifies CASSTDRMGTEAFF.

The V and J genes are TRBV18 and TRBJ2-5; 12 positions agree with TRBD2. Germline CDR1 is KGHSH and CDR2 is LQKENI. Trimming removed 2 bases from V and 6 bases from J; junction bases left unmatched: 7. This CDR3 comprises 16 residues. Written as DNA, the CDR3 is TGTGCCAGCTCACCAAGACTAGCGGGAGACGTGCAGACCCAGTACTTC. It is translated as CASSPRLAGDVQTQYF.

This rearrangement joins TRBV10-3 to TRBJ2-5; no reliable D call. Germline V gives CDR1 ENHRY, CDR2 SYGVKD. The length of the CDR3 is 14 residues. V was shortened by 3 bases and J by 2 bases, with 10 bases between the two germline ends. Here the CDR3 reads CAISDRQFQETQYF. The CDR3 nucleotides are TGTGCCATCAGTGACAGGCAGTTTCAAGAGACCCAGTACTTC.

The chain combines TRBV20-1 with TRBJ1-1; D call uncertain. The germline CDR1 and CDR2 sequences are DFQATT and SNEGSKA (reference sequence). V was shortened by 4 bases and J by 1 base, with 4 bases between the two germline ends. This CDR3 region has 11 residues. In DNA form, the CDR3 reads TGCAGTGCTAATCGGAACACTGAAGCTTTCTTT. Its protein is CSANRNTEAFF.

CDR3 region: CASSLESDEQYF. The CDR3 coding sequence is TGTGCCAGCAGCTTAGAATCGGACGAGCAGTACTTC. The V gene is TRBV7-9, the J gene TRBJ2-7; unclear D gene. Trimming removed 1 base from V and 5 bases from J, with 6 bases in between. This CDR3 comprises 12 residues. The germline V gene encodes CDR1 SEHNR and CDR2 FQNEAQ (reference sequence).

The chain carries TRBV5-1 and TRBJ2-1; 8 positions agree with TRBD2. The CDR3 sequence is 17 residues long. CDR1 SGHRS and CDR2 YFSETQ come from the germline V gene. Trimming at V came to 3 bases and at J to 0 bases, leaving 8 bases not matched to a gene. For the CDR3, the DNA is TGCGCCAGCAGCTCGGGGGGGGCTTCCAGCTCCTACAATGAGCAGTTCTTC. It yields the protein CASSSGGASSSYNEQFF.

This clonotype showed up just once. The chain carries TRBV5-6 and TRBJ2-2, with D possibly matching TRBD2 (5 bases). Germline assignment: CDR1 SGHDT and CDR2 YYEEEE. Trimming stripped 2 bases from V and 0 bases from J, with 8 bases between. The CDR3 has 15 residues. CDR3 residues: CASSFRTPNTGELFF. CDR3 bases: TGTGCCAGCAGCTTTAGGACTCCGAACACCGGGGAGCTGTTTTTT.

The chain has TRBV7-2 and TRBJ2-7; no definite D call. Germline V CDR1 and CDR2: SGHTA, FQGNSA. V was shortened by 2 bases and J by 5 bases, with 10 bases between the two germline ends. The CDR3 runs to 13 residues. The CDR3 spells CASSLRVPHEQYF. DNA for the CDR3: TGTGCCAGCAGCTTAAGGGTGCCCCACGAGCAGTACTTC.

The chain joins TRBV19 to TRBJ1-1; unclear D gene. Trimming shortened V by 2 bases and J by 4 bases, and 23 bases separated the two germline ends. The CDR3 is 18 residues long. The germline CDR1 and CDR2 sequences are LNHDA and SQIVND (reference sequence). In DNA form, the CDR3 reads TGTGCCAGTAGTATACCTCTCCTCGCGGGGAAAACGGCCACTGAAGCTTTCTTT. Residues: CASSIPLLAGKTATEAFF.

The rearrangement uses TRBV20-1 and TRBJ2-2, with TRBD1 as a possible D gene (5 bases). Per germline, CDR1 DFQATT and CDR2 SNEGSKA (reference sequence). V shed 0 bases and J shed 1 base, with 15 bases lying between them. The CDR3 runs 17 residues. The CDR3 is CSARDLLGQRNTGELFF. The CDR3 DNA reads as TGCAGTGCTAGAGATCTCTTGGGGCAGCGGAACACCGGGGAGCTGTTTTTT.

The genes are TRBV30 and TRBJ1-2; no definite D call. The CDR3 contains 12 residues. V lost 1 base and J lost 8, with 11 bases in between. Germline values: CDR1 GTSNPN, CDR2 SVGIG (reference sequence). CDR3 residues: CAWSGYPSGYTF. DNA of the CDR3: TGTGCCTGGAGTGGGTACCCCTCGGGCTACACCTTC.

The chain couples TRBV6-5 to TRBJ2-1; 9 nucleotides line up with TRBD2. The CDR3 has 15 residues. Germline trimming cut 6 bases from V and 6 bases from J; bases unmatched to any gene: 9. Germline CDR1 is MNHEY and CDR2 is SVGAGI. CDR3 sequence (DNA): TGTGCCAGCAGCCCCGGGGTAGCGGGAGTCAATGAGCAGTTCTTC. Protein sequence: CASSPGVAGVNEQFF.

The chain combines TRBV19 with TRBJ2-1, with D tentatively TRBD1 (6 bases). The V and J ends lost 2 bases and 8 bases respectively, with 10 bases between them. This CDR3 has 13 residues. Germline V gene lookup returns CDR1 LNHDA and CDR2 SQIVND (reference sequence). Written as DNA, the CDR3 is TGTGCCAGTAGTATACTCGAGGGGGATGAGCAGTTCTTC. This gives the protein CASSILEGDEQFF.

The chain combines TRBV29-1 with TRBJ1-1; maybe TRBD1 (5 bases). The CDR3 is 15 amino acids. Germline lookup yields CDR1 SQVTM and CDR2 ANQGSEA. The V end was cut by 8 bases, the J end by 7 bases, with 26 bases between. CDR3 in amino acids: CSYTTGTAGWLEAFF. The CDR3 DNA is TGCAGCTATACAACCGGGACTGCTGGATGGCTTGAAGCTTTCTTT.

The rearrangement links TRBV6-2 or TRBV6-3 to TRBJ2-2; 9 bases are shared with TRBD2. Trimming removed 2 bases from V and 4 bases from J; junction bases left unmatched: 5. Germline V gene data show CDR1 as MNHEY and CDR2 as SVGEGT. This CDR3 comprises 16 residues. The CDR3 nucleotides are TGTGCCAGCAGTTACGGCGGGAGGGCCGTCACCGGGGAGCTGTTTTTT. Protein sequence: CASSYGGRAVTGELFF.

The V gene is TRBV28, the J gene TRBJ2-2, with TRBD1 identical over 9 bases. J lost 4 bases, V lost 5 bases, and 5 bases had no gene match. CDR1 is MDHEN and CDR2 is SYDVKM in the germline V gene. The CDR3 loop spans 15 amino acids. The CDR3 spells CASSGDRVVTGELFF. DNA of the CDR3: TGTGCCAGCAGTGGGGACAGGGTGGTCACCGGGGAGCTGTTTTTT.

This clonotype has a single count. The chain has TRBV6-6 and TRBJ2-1; D is uncertain. CDR1 is MNHNY and CDR2 is SVGAGI in the germline V gene (reference sequence). V lost 0 bases to trimming and J lost 8 bases, with 11 bases between them. The length of the CDR3 is 14 residues. CDR3 sequence reads: CASSYSLTWDEQFF. In nucleotides, the CDR3 is TGTGCCAGCAGTTACTCACTCACCTGGGATGAGCAGTTCTTC.